This entry features one TCR beta chain sequence. No antigen is known for it. Diagnosis rested on symptoms, serum thyroxine and TRAb, thyroid ultrasound, and orbital computed tomography. Amplification yielded TCR beta CDR3 regions, with RNA transcripts as the source. The TCR CDR3 was amplified in a first-round RT-PCR using the HTBI primer set. TCRdb processed the multiplex PCR reads anew with MiXCR; each CDR3 protein has one entry. The sample comprises over 650,000 distinct CDR3 sequences, nearly 45% of which are singletons, and less than 9% rests with the top ten. The CDR3 totals 17 residues. The trim removed 4 bases at V and 3 bases at J, leaving 9 bases unmatched. In germline, CDR1 is SGHKS, CDR2 YYEKEE (reference sequence). The sample belongs to a study of T cells in Graves' hyperthyroidism and ophthalmopathy. Overall study results and limits: Ophthalmopathy cases were set apart from stable hyperthyroidism by a 13 V-J model.

The sequencing input was peripheral blood or thyroid tissue (not recorded which). This clonotype was sampled from an adult man with Graves' disease, either hyperthyroidism or ophthalmopathy (not recorded which). V gene TRBV5-5 combines with J gene TRBJ2-2; 10 bases agree with TRBD2. The chain's CDR3 is CASSTPGLAWDTGELFF. The CDR3 coding sequence is TGTGCCAGCAGCACACCGGGACTAGCGTGGGACACCGGGGAGCTGTTTTTT.